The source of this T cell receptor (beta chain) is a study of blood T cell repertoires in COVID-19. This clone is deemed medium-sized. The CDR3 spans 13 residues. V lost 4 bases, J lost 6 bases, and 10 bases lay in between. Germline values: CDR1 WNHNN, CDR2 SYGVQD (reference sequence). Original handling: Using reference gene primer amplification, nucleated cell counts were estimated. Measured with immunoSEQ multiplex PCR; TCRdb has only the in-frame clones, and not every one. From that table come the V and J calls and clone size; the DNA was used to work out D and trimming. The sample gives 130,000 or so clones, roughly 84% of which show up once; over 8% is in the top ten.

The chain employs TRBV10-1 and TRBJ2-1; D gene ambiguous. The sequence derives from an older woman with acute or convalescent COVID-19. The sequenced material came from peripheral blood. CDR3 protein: CASSGLGRNEQFF. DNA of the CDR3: TGCGCCAGCAGTGGGCTAGGCCGCAATGAGCAGTTCTTC.